Shown below are 5 T cell receptor beta chains from a single sample sequenced in a study of blood T cell repertoires in COVID-19. Using immunoSEQ multiplex PCR, the repertoire was profiled, and TCRdb retains in-frame clones only, with some absent. The sample includes roughly 400,000 clones, 70% to 90% seen only once; the top ten take 1.2% to 1.5%. The sample taken for sequencing was PBMCs or T cells enriched from blood (not recorded which). These receptors came from a woman aged 18-35 years who had been exposed to COVID-19.

V usage is TRBV5-6 and J usage is TRBJ1-4; 9 positions match TRBD1. This CDR3 spans 16 amino acids. Germline V gene data show CDR1 as SGHDT and CDR2 as YYEEEE. V lost 2 bases, J lost 1 base, and 3 bases stayed unmatched. CDR3 bases: TGTGCCAGCAGCTTAACGGGACAGGGAACTAATGAAAAACTGTTTTTT. It translates to CASSLTGQGTNEKLFF.

Worth noting for this clone: The sample contains more than one DNA sequence encoding this CDR3. This rearrangement joins TRBV5-1 to TRBJ1-3, with D perhaps TRBD1 (5 bases). CDR1 and CDR2 (germline): SGHRS, YFSETQ. Trimming left V 2 bases short and J 0 bases short, with 6 bases between. The CDR3 is made up of 14 amino acids. DNA of the CDR3: TGCGCCAGCAGCTTAGGGGACTCTGGAAACACCATATATTTT. It is translated as CASSLGDSGNTIYF.

The chain employs TRBV5-5 and TRBJ2-3; 9 bases align to TRBD2. The CDR3 runs 16 residues. From germline, CDR1 is SGHKS and CDR2 YYEKEE (reference sequence). Germline trimming cut 2 bases from V and 2 bases from J; bases unmatched to any gene: 6. In DNA, the CDR3 is TGTGCCAGCAGCTTACGGACTAGCGTGATCACAGATACGCAGTATTTT. This encodes CASSLRTSVITDTQYF.

The V call is TRBV19, the J call TRBJ2-2, with D maybe TRBD1 (6 bases). The CDR3 has 12 amino acids. Germline V gene data show CDR1 as LNHDA and CDR2 as SQIVND (reference sequence). Between the trimmed V and J ends, which lost 5 bases and 10 bases, there was a span of 11 bases. CDR3 nucleotides: TGTGCCAGTAGTGTGGACAGTGTGGAGCTGTTTTTT. Translated, it gives CASSVDSVELFF.

V usage is TRBV25-1 and J usage is TRBJ1-6; 7 bases fit TRBD1. The CDR3 sequence is 15 residues long. Trimming took 4 bases from V and 4 from J; bases not matched to a gene: 4. Germline-derived CDR1 and CDR2 are MGHDK and SYGVNS. The CDR3 reads CASSAGQSYNSPLHF. CDR3 bases: TGTGCCAGCAGTGCGGGACAGTCGTATAATTCACCCCTCCACTTT.